This TCR beta chain is from a study of blood T cell repertoires in COVID-19. Clones were sequenced by immunoSEQ multiplex PCR, and TCRdb holds only the in-frame ones, with some missing. Here the sample spans 150,000 to 200,000 clones, roughly 81% being singletons. The CDR3 has 12 residues. V trimming: 7 bases; J trimming: 10 bases; junction bases outside the gene matches: 4. Germline CDR1 and CDR2: SQVTM and ANQGSEA. The clonotype was recovered from a woman of 80 years or more with COVID-19, enrolled during active disease. Sequences were obtained from peripheral blood. This chain connects TRBV29-1 to TRBJ1-6; 10 bases are shared with TRBD1. The CDR3 here is CSAGTGDSPLHF. CDR3 bases: TGCAGCGCGGGGACAGGGGACTCACCCCTCCACTTT.